Detailed here is one T cell receptor beta chain. Its antigen is undetermined. The CDR3 sequence is 14 residues long. Germline V gives CDR1 LNHDA, CDR2 SQIVND (reference sequence). The V and J ends lost 3 bases and 1 base respectively, with 9 bases between them. The data belong to a study of cytomegalovirus exposure and HLA in healthy donors. Study conclusions and caveats: The authors later found TCR association rates varying by HLA locus, with DRB1 most and HLA-C fewest.

With 60 Vbeta and 13 Jbeta primers, the PCR was carried out. Some clones are missing from TCRdb's copy, which holds only in-frame ones; the method was immunoSEQ multiplex PCR. The ten top clones account for 1.5% to 2%, within a sample of around 63,000 clones. The chain links TRBV19 to TRBJ1-1; D is possibly TRBD1 (5 bases). The sequenced material came from PBMCs. The source is a woman younger than 45 in good health and CMV-seronegative. In DNA, the CDR3 is TGTGCCAGTAGTATTCGGCAGGGGAACACTGAAGCTTTCTTT. This encodes CASSIRQGNTEAFF.